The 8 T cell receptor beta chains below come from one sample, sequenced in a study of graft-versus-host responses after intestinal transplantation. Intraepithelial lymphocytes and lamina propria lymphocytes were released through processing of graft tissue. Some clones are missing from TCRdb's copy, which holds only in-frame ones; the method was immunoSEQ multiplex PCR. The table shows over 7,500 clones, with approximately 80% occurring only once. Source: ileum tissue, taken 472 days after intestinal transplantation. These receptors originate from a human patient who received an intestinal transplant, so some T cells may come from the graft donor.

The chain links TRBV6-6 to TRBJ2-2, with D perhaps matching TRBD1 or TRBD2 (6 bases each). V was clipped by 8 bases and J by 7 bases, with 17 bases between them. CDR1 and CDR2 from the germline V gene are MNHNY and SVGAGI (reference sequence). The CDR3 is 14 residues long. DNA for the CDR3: TGTGCCAGCGGGCTGGAGGGGGGAATCGGGGAGCTGTTTTTT. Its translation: CASGLEGGIGELFF.

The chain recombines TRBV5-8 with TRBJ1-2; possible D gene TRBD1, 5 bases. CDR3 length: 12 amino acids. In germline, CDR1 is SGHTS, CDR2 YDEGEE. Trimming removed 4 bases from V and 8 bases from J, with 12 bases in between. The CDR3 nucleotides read TGTGCCAGCAGCCTGAGGGGTGGAGGCTACACCTTC. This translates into CASSLRGGGYTF.

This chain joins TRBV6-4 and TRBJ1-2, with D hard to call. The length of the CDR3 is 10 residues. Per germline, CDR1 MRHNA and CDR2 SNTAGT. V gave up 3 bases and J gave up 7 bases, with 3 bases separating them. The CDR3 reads CASSEFGYTF. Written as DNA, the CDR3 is TGTGCCAGCAGTGAATTTGGCTACACCTTC.

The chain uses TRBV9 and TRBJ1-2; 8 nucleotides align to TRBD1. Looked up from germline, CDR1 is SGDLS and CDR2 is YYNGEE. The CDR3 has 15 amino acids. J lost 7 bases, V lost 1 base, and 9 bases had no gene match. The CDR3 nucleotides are TGTGCCAGCAGCGTATATCGAGACAGGGGAAGTGGCTACACCTTC. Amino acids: CASSVYRDRGSGYTF.

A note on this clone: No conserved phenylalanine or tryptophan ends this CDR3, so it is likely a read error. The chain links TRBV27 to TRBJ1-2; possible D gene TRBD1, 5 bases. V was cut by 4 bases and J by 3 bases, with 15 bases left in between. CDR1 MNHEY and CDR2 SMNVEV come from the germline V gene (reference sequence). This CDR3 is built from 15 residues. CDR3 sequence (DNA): TGTGCCAGCAGTTCCCTCCGGGACGGCCACTATGGCTACACCCTC. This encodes CASSSLRDGHYGYTL.

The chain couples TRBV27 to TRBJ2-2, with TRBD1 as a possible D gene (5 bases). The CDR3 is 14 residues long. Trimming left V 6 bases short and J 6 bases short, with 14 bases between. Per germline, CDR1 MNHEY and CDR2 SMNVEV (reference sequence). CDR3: CASRRGRVAGELFF. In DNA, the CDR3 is TGTGCCAGCAGACGCGGCAGGGTGGCCGGGGAGCTGTTTTTT.

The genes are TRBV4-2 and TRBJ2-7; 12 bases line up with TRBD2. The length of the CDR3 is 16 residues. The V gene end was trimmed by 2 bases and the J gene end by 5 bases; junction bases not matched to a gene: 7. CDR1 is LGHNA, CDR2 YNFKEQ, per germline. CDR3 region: CASSQTVTSGGHEQYF. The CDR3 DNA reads TGTGCCAGCAGCCAAACCGTGACTAGCGGGGGTCACGAGCAGTACTTC.

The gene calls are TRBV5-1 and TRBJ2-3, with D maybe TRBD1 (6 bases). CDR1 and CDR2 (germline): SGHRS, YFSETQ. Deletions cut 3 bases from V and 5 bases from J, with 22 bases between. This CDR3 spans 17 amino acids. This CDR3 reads CASSYTSTGRGGDTQYF. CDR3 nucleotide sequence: TGCGCCAGCAGCTATACCTCCACAGGGCGAGGCGGAGATACGCAGTATTTT. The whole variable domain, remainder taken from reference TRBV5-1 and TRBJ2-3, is KAGVTQTPRYLIKTRGQQVTLSCSPISGHRSVSWYQQTPGQGLQFLFEYFSETQRNKGNFPGRFSGRQFSNSRSEMNVSTLELGDSALYLCASSYTSTGRGGDTQYFGPGTRLTVL.